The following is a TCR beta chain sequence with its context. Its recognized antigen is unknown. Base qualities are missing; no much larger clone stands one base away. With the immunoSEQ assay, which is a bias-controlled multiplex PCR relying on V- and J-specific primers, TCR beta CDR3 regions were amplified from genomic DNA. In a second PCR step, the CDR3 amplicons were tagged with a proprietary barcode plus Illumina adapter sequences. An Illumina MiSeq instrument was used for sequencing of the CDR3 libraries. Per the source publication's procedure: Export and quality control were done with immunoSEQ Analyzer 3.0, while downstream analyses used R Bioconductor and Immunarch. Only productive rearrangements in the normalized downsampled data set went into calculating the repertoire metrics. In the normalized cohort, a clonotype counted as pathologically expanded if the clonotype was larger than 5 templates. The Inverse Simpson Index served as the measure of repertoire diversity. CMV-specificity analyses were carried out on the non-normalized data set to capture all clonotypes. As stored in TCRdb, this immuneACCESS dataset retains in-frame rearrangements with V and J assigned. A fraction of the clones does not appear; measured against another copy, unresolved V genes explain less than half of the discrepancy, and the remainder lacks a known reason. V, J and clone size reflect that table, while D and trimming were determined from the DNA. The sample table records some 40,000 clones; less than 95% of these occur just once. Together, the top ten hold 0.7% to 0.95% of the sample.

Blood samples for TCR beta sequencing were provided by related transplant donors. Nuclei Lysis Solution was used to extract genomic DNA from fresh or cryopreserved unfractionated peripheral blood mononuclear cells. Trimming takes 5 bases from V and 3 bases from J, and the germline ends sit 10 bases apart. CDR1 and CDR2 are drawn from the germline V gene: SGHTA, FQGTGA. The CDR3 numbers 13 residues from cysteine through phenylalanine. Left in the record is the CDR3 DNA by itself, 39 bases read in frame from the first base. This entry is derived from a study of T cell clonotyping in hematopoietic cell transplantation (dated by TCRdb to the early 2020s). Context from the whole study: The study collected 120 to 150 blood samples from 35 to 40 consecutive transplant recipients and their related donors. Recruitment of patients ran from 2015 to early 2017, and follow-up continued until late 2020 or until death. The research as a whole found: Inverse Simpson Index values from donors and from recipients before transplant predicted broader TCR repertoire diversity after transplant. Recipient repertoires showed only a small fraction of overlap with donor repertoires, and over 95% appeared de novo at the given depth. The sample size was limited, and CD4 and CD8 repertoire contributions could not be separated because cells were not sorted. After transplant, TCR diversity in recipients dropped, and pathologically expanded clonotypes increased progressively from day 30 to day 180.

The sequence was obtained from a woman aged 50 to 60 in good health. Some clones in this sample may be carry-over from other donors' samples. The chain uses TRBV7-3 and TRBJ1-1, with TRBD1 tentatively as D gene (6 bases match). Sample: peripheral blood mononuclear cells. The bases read TGTGCCAGCAGCCCGCGACAGGACACTGAAGCTTTCTTT. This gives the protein CASSPRQDTEAFF.